Each of the 30 T cell receptor beta chains below was sequenced from the same sample in a study of cytomegalovirus exposure and HLA in healthy donors. Primers for the PCR totalled 60 Vbeta and 13 Jbeta. Assay used: immunoSEQ multiplex PCR; TCRdb lists only in-frame clones, some missing. The sample contains tens of thousands of clones, roughly 80% of which appear only once. The sample comprised PBMCs. The receptors originated from a woman aged 25 to 45 in good health and CMV-seronegative.

The chain combines TRBV6-5 with TRBJ2-5, with 8 nucleotides matching TRBD1. The CDR3 runs 15 residues. Germline values: CDR1 MNHEY, CDR2 SVGAGI. Trimming cost V 4 bases and J 2 bases; bases outside gene matches: 6. The CDR3 DNA sequence: TGTGCCAGCAGTTTAAGGACAGGGACTCAAGAGACCCAGTACTTC. This sequence encodes CASSLRTGTQETQYF.

This clone was detected only once. The same CDR3 also results from other DNA sequences found in this sample. The chain uses TRBV21-1 and TRBJ2-7; the table's TRBD2 call for D was not verified on the DNA. TRBV21-1 is listed as a pseudogene. The CDR3 contains 19 residues. The CDR3 DNA is TGTGCCAGCAGCAAAGAGCCTCCGGGGCTAGCGGGAGGGTCCTACGAGCAGTACTTC. Protein: CASSKEPPGLAGGSYEQYF.

The chain recombines TRBV4-3 with TRBJ1-2, with a tentative D call TRBD1 (5 bases). Germline CDR1 is LGHNA and CDR2 is YSLEER. CDR3 size: 16 residues. V lost 0 bases and J lost 6, with 17 bases in between. The CDR3 bases are TGCGCCAGCAGCCAAGATCGATTTGGGGGGAGCAATGGCTACACCTTC. Its protein is CASSQDRFGGSNGYTF.

This chain uses TRBV30 with TRBJ2-3; D possibly corresponds to TRBD2 (6 bases). Per the germline V gene, CDR1 is GTSNPN and CDR2 is SVGIG (reference sequence). Trimming shortened V by 0 bases and J by 4 bases, and 11 bases separated the two germline ends. This CDR3 spans 14 amino acids. In DNA, the CDR3 is TGTGCCTGGAGTGTGACTAGTAGGTCAGATACGCAGTATTTT. This encodes CAWSVTSRSDTQYF.

The CDR3, as DNA: TGTGCCAGCAGACCTTGGGGACTAGCGGGAGAAAGGATTCAGTACTTC. This translates into CASRPWGLAGERIQYF. The rearrangement uses TRBV28 and TRBJ2-4, with TRBD2 identical over 14 bases. Germline V gene data show CDR1 as MDHEN and CDR2 as SYDVKM. This CDR3 has 16 amino acids. V was clipped by 6 bases and J by 10 bases; unmatched bases: 11.

The chain recombines TRBV18 with TRBJ2-1; 8 nucleotides align to TRBD2. The germline V gene encodes CDR1 KGHSH and CDR2 LQKENI. V shed 2 bases and J 4 bases; nucleotides not matched to a gene: 7. CDR3 length: 16 residues. The CDR3 protein is CASSPREGLGYNEQFF. For the CDR3, the DNA is TGTGCCAGCTCACCAAGGGAGGGACTAGGTTACAATGAGCAGTTCTTC.

This clone appeared a single time. This chain joins TRBV28 and TRBJ1-1; 7 nucleotides align to TRBD1. V was pared by 5 bases and J by 0 bases, with 15 bases of the junction left unmatched. CDR1 and CDR2 (germline): MDHEN, SYDVKM. The CDR3 is 18 amino acids. The CDR3 protein is CASSPGGPGGQMNTEAFF. The CDR3, as DNA: TGTGCCAGCAGTCCTGGAGGCCCAGGGGGGCAAATGAACACTGAAGCTTTCTTT.

V is TRBV5-4 and J is TRBJ2-7, with 11 bases identical to TRBD2. This CDR3 contains 15 residues. CDR1 is SGHNT, CDR2 YYREEE, per germline (reference sequence). V lost 5 bases, J lost 5 bases, and 9 bases stayed unmatched. CDR3 bases: TGTGCCAGCAGGTTAGCGGGAGGGCCAGCCCACGAGCAGTACTTC. It encodes CASRLAGGPAHEQYF.

V gene TRBV6-5 combines with J gene TRBJ1-5; TRBD1 agrees at 7 bases. CDR1 is MNHEY, CDR2 SVGAGI, per germline. The junction had 8 bases not matched to a gene; V was cut back by 8 bases and J by 4 bases. This CDR3 has 14 residues. CDR3 nucleotide sequence: TGTGCCAGCGCGGGGACAGACCAAAATCAGCCCCAGCATTTT. Protein sequence: CASAGTDQNQPQHF.

The rearrangement links TRBV6-1 to TRBJ1-4, with 9 bases fitting TRBD1. The germline gives CDR1 MNHNS, CDR2 SASEGT. V gave up 5 bases and J gave up 4 bases; unmatched junction bases: 5. The CDR3 runs 15 residues. The DNA for the CDR3 is TGTGCCAGCAGTCCGGGACAGGGTGGTAATGAAAAACTGTTTTTT. It translates to CASSPGQGGNEKLFF.

The V gene is TRBV7-9, the J gene TRBJ1-1, with D possibly being TRBD1 (5 bases). Trimming left V 5 bases short and J 1 base short, with 8 bases between. CDR1 and CDR2 (germline): SEHNR, FQNEAQ (reference sequence). The CDR3 consists of 13 residues. The CDR3 loop reads CASSPQGNTEAFF. Here the CDR3 DNA reads TGTGCCAGCAGCCCCCAGGGGAACACTGAAGCTTTCTTT.

The V and J genes are TRBV11-2 and TRBJ1-1, with 8 bases identical to TRBD1. The germline V gene has CDR1 SGHAT and CDR2 FQNNGV. This CDR3 region has 14 residues. V lost 5 bases and J lost 4; bases outside the gene matches: 6. The CDR3 is CASSMWTGSTEAFF. The DNA of the CDR3 is TGTGCCAGCAGCATGTGGACAGGGAGCACTGAAGCTTTCTTT.

This clone occurred a few times. The chain has TRBV5-1 and TRBJ2-7; 7 positions match TRBD2. The CDR3 contains 15 residues. Germline CDR1 is SGHRS and CDR2 is YFSETQ. V was pared by 0 bases and J by 3 bases, with 6 bases of the junction left unmatched. CDR3 coding DNA: TGCGCCAGCAGCTTGGGGGGGGGAACTCTCTACGAGCAGTACTTC. It encodes CASSLGGGTLYEQYF.

The genes are TRBV28 and TRBJ1-1; TRBD1 matches at 9 bases. The CDR3 contains 16 residues. V gave up 5 bases and J gave up 1 base; unmatched junction bases: 8. CDR1 is MDHEN, CDR2 SYDVKM, per germline. Here the CDR3 DNA reads TGTGCCAGCAGTCCACAGGGGGCAGGGGAGAACACTGAAGCTTTCTTT. Translation: CASSPQGAGENTEAFF.

CDR3 sequence (DNA): TGTGCCAGTAGCGAGGCTTGGACTAGCGGGAGGGGATACACCGGGGAGCTGTTTTTT. It translates to CASSEAWTSGRGYTGELFF. The rearrangement joins TRBV19 to TRBJ2-2; 15 nucleotides align to TRBD2. The CDR3 has 19 amino acids. Trimming cost V 6 bases and J 3 bases; bases outside gene matches: 11. CDR1 LNHDA and CDR2 SQIVND come from the germline V gene (reference sequence).

The chain couples TRBV11-2 to TRBJ2-6; 7 bases line up with TRBD1. J gave up 8 bases and V 5 bases, and 9 bases lay outside the gene matches. The CDR3 is 15 amino acids. Germline V gives CDR1 SGHAT, CDR2 FQNNGV. The CDR3 reads CASSRWQGESNVLTF. Here the CDR3 DNA reads TGTGCCAGCAGCCGTTGGCAGGGGGAATCCAACGTCCTGACTTTC.

The chain links TRBV18 to TRBJ2-7; 9 bases line up with TRBD2. CDR1 KGHSH and CDR2 LQKENI come from the germline V gene. The CDR3 consists of 15 residues. The junction had 6 bases not matched to a gene; V was cut back by 4 bases and J by 2 bases. This chain's CDR3 is CASSLLAGAPYEQYF. The CDR3 DNA follows: TGTGCCAGCTCACTTTTAGCGGGAGCCCCCTACGAGCAGTACTTC.

V and J are TRBV5-1 and TRBJ1-1; 8 positions match TRBD1. The CDR3 totals 16 residues. Per germline, CDR1 SGHRS and CDR2 YFSETQ. Trimming took 4 bases from V and 0 from J; bases not matched to a gene: 8. DNA of the CDR3: TGCGCCAGCAGCCCCGGGACAGGAGTCATGAACACTGAAGCTTTCTTT. Its translation: CASSPGTGVMNTEAFF.

The chain couples TRBV5-4 to TRBJ1-3; maybe TRBD1 (5 bases). Germline V gene data show CDR1 as SGHNT and CDR2 as YYREEE (reference sequence). The CDR3 spans 15 residues. V dropped 2 bases and J dropped 0 bases, with 9 bases sitting between them. CDR3 nucleotides: TGTGCCAGCAGCTTCGACAGTAACTCTGGAAACACCATATATTTT. Residues: CASSFDSNSGNTIYF.

V is TRBV6-5 and J is TRBJ2-3; 12 nucleotides agree with TRBD2. This CDR3 has 16 amino acids. Per the germline V gene, CDR1 is MNHEY and CDR2 is SVGAGI. Germline trimming cut 0 bases from V and 3 bases from J; bases unmatched to any gene: 1. CDR3: CASSYSGTSGTDTQYF. The CDR3 bases are TGTGCCAGCAGTTACTCTGGGACTAGCGGGACAGATACGCAGTATTTT.

The chain carries TRBV7-9 and TRBJ2-7, with 13 bases matching TRBD2. Unmatched junction bases numbered 9, after V lost 5 bases and J lost 5 bases. Germline values: CDR1 SEHNR, CDR2 FQNEAQ (reference sequence). CDR3 length: 16 residues. The CDR3 is CASSPPGLAGVNEQYF. For the CDR3, the DNA is TGTGCCAGCAGCCCGCCAGGACTAGCGGGAGTTAACGAGCAGTACTTC.

This clone is a singleton in its sample. J is TRBJ2-4 and V is TRBV27; TRBD1 agrees at 7 bases. This CDR3 has 17 amino acids. V lost 5 bases, J lost 0 bases, and 10 bases stayed unmatched. Germline V gives CDR1 MNHEY, CDR2 SMNVEV (reference sequence). In DNA, the CDR3 is TGTGCCAGCAGTCCCCAGGGACAGCCTCTAGCCAAAAACATTCAGTACTTC. This encodes CASSPQGQPLAKNIQYF.

The V gene is TRBV5-1, the J gene TRBJ2-2; D not certain. The CDR3 runs 14 residues. Germline CDR1 reads SGHRS; CDR2 reads YFSETQ. The V end lost 2 bases, the J end lost 0 bases, and 5 bases lay between the germline ends. The CDR3 DNA reads as TGCGCCAGCAGCTTTGACACGAACACCGGGGAGCTGTTTTTT. Protein: CASSFDTNTGELFF. Drawing the rest from reference TRBV5-1 and TRBJ2-2, the complete variable domain is KAGVTQTPRYLIKTRGQQVTLSCSPISGHRSVSWYQQTPGQGLQFLFEYFSETQRNKGNFPGRFSGRQFSNSRSEMNVSTLELGDSALYLCASSFDTNTGELFFGEGSRLTVL.

V gene TRBV6-5 combines with J gene TRBJ1-3; no firm D call. The CDR3 has 13 amino acids. Trimming took off 5 bases at V and 1 base at J, with 6 bases between the two ends. The germline V gene has CDR1 MNHEY and CDR2 SVGAGI. CDR3 sequence: CASSDGSGNTIYF. CDR3 nucleotide sequence: TGTGCCAGCAGTGACGGGTCTGGAAACACCATATATTTT.

CDR3 nucleotides: TGCGCCAGCAGCTTGACCGGGACAGTAGGGGAAAAACTGTTTTTT. As protein: CASSLTGTVGEKLFF. This chain joins TRBV5-1 and TRBJ1-4; TRBD1 agrees at 7 bases. Trimming cost V 1 base and J 8 bases; bases outside gene matches: 8. The CDR3 contains 15 residues. Germline CDR1 reads SGHRS; CDR2 reads YFSETQ.

The chain employs TRBV10-3 and TRBJ2-1, with 10 bases that match TRBD2. CDR3 length: 13 residues. CDR1 and CDR2 (germline): ENHRY, SYGVKD. Losses at the gene ends were 10 bases for V and 6 bases for J; bases not matched to a gene: 6. The CDR3: CATVAGGFNEQFF. For the CDR3, the DNA is TGTGCCACCGTAGCGGGAGGTTTCAATGAGCAGTTCTTC.

The chain has TRBV19 and TRBJ2-5; 7 bases are shared with TRBD1. The CDR3 covers 14 residues. V trimming: 5 bases; J trimming: 5 bases; junction bases outside the gene matches: 8. Per the germline V gene, CDR1 is LNHDA and CDR2 is SQIVND (reference sequence). CDR3 residues: CASSPQGRFETQYF. CDR3 bases: TGTGCCAGTAGTCCACAGGGGAGATTCGAGACCCAGTACTTC. The variable domain in full, with the rest retrieved from reference TRBV19 and TRBJ2-5, is DGGITQSPKYLFRKEGQNVTLSCEQNLNHDAMYWYRQDPGQGLRLIYYSQIVNDFQKGDIAEGYSVSREKKESFPLTVTSAQKNPTAFYLCASSPQGRFETQYFGPGTRLLVL.

This rearrangement joins TRBV25-1 to TRBJ2-1; 9 positions agree with TRBD1. This CDR3 has 14 residues. The junction had 12 bases not matched to a gene; V was cut back by 3 bases and J by 15 bases. CDR1 MGHDK and CDR2 SYGVNS come from the germline V gene. The CDR3 DNA reads TGTGCCAGCAGTGAGGGAGGTAGGGGACAGGGAATGTTCTTC. This codes for CASSEGGRGQGMFF. The full variable domain, with the rest looked up from reference TRBV25-1 and TRBJ2-1, is EADIYQTPRYLVIGTGKKITLECSQTMGHDKMYWYQQDPGMELHLIHYSYGVNSTEKGDLSSESTVSRIRTEHFPLTLESARPSHTSQYLCASSEGGRGQGMFFGPGTRLTVL.

V usage is TRBV2 and J usage is TRBJ1-2; D possibly corresponds to TRBD1 (6 bases). CDR3 length: 14 amino acids. The V end lost 0 bases, the J end lost 2 bases, and 7 bases lay between the germline ends. Germline V gene data show CDR1 as SNHLY and CDR2 as FYNNEI. Here the CDR3 DNA reads TGTGCCAGCAGTGAAGCGACAGGAAACTATGGCTACACCTTC. Protein sequence: CASSEATGNYGYTF.

The gene calls are TRBV5-1 and TRBJ2-7, with 9 bases matching TRBD1. This CDR3 region has 15 residues. V was pared by 0 bases and J by 2 bases, with 3 bases of the junction left unmatched. CDR1 is SGHRS, CDR2 YFSETQ, per germline. CDR3 loop: CASSLVGQGPYEQYF. DNA of the CDR3: TGCGCCAGCAGCTTGGTGGGACAGGGACCCTACGAGCAGTACTTC.